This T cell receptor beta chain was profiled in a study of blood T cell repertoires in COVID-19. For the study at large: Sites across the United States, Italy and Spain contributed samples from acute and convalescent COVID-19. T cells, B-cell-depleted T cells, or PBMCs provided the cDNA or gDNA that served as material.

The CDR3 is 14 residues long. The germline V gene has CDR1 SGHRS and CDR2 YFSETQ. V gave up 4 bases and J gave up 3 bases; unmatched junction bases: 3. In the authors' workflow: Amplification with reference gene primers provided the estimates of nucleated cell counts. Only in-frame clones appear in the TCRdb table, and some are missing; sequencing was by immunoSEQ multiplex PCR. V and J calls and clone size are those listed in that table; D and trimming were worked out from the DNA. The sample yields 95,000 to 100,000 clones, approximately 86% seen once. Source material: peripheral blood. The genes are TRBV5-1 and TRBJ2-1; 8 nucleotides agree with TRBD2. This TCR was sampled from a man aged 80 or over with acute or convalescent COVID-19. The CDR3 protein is CASSKGTSYNEQFF. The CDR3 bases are TGCGCCAGCAGCAAAGGGACTAGCTACAATGAGCAGTTCTTC.